The 5 T cell receptor beta chains below all came from one sample that was sequenced in a study of beta chain features in type 1 diabetes. Study-wide results and limits: Moderate but significant shortening of TCRB CDR3s was recorded in all four CD4+ subsets from Type 1 diabetes patients.

Reverse transcribing all isolated RNA meant expressed TCRB transcripts were sequenced. Profiling relied on immunoSEQ multiplex PCR, and the TCRdb table lists in-frame clones only, not all of them. The sample records 630,000 or so clones, around 15% being singletons. Their cognate antigens are unknown. The sample comprised naive CD4+ T cells from blood. The receptors here all came from a man aged 18 to 29 with type 1 diabetes.

Comments on this clone: The same CDR3 can be traced to other DNA sequences in this sample. The chain employs TRBV30 and TRBJ2-6, with 8 bases lining up with TRBD1. This CDR3 region has 18 residues. The V gene's germline CDR1 is GTSNPN and CDR2 SVGIG (reference sequence). V was clipped by 6 bases and J by 0 bases; unmatched bases: 13. The chain's CDR3 is CACSLPGQASSGANVLTF. Here the CDR3 DNA reads TGTGCCTGCAGTCTGCCGGGACAGGCGAGCTCTGGGGCCAACGTCCTGACTTTC.

This clone was seen more than once but under ten times. V gene TRBV6-5 combines with J gene TRBJ2-7; 8 bases line up with TRBD2. Germline V CDR1 and CDR2: MNHEY, SVGAGI. The V gene end was trimmed by 2 bases and the J gene end by 4 bases; junction bases not matched to a gene: 4. The CDR3 spans 14 residues. CDR3 region: CASSYGGGRYEQYF. CDR3 DNA: TGTGCCAGCAGTTACGGGGGCGGGAGGTACGAGCAGTACTTC.

The chain joins TRBV30 to TRBJ2-5; D unresolved. V lost 0 bases and J 2 bases, leaving 10 bases between the germline ends. The germline gives CDR1 GTSNPN, CDR2 SVGIG (reference sequence). The CDR3 loop spans 14 amino acids. The CDR3 coding sequence is TGTGCCTGGAGTGTAAATCCAGTTCAAGAGACCCAGTACTTC. Its translation is CAWSVNPVQETQYF. The full variable domain, in which reference TRBV30 and TRBJ2-5 provide the parts outside the CDR3, is SQTIHQWPATLVQPVGSPLSLECTVEGTSNPNLYWYRQAAGRGLQLLFYSVGIGQISSEVPQNLSASRPQDRQFILSSKKLLLSDSGFYLCAWSVNPVQETQYFGPGTRLLVL.

This clone has just a few counts. CDR3 residues: CASQRESISEKLFF. CDR3 sequence (DNA): TGTGCCAGCCAACGGGAGTCGATAAGTGAAAAACTGTTTTTT. The chain joins TRBV5-6 to TRBJ1-4; D is uncertain. This CDR3 spans 14 amino acids. The ends were cut back, 7 bases at V and 7 bases at J, with 17 bases in the middle. The germline CDR1 and CDR2 sequences are SGHDT and YYEEEE.

This clone was counted a few times. The gene calls are TRBV30 and TRBJ1-5; D gene ambiguous. CDR1 is GTSNPN, CDR2 SVGIG, per germline (reference sequence). The CDR3 is made up of 14 amino acids. V shed 1 base and J shed 3 bases, with 10 bases lying between them. The CDR3 loop is CAWSDGRSNQPQHF. The CDR3 DNA follows: TGTGCCTGGAGTGATGGACGGTCCAATCAGCCCCAGCATTTT.